Detailed here is one TCR beta chain. These data belong to a study of blood T cell repertoires in COVID-19. Study summary: The United States, Italy and Spain were the sources of the acute and convalescent COVID-19 samples. From T cells, B-cell-depleted T cells, or PBMCs came the material, which was cDNA or gDNA.

In the original processing: Reference gene primer amplification gave estimated nucleated cell counts. Sequencing was performed with immunoSEQ multiplex PCR; in TCRdb, only in-frame clones are kept and a portion is missing. Clonal size and the V and J genes are those of that table, whereas D and trimming came from the DNA. The sample carries hundreds of thousands of clones, 80% to 90% recorded once. The V and J ends lost 3 bases and 4 bases respectively, with 9 bases between them. The germline V gene encodes CDR1 SQVTM and CDR2 ANQGSEA. The CDR3 loop spans 12 amino acids. The specimen sequenced was peripheral blood. The TCR sequence derives from an elderly woman with acute or convalescent COVID-19. The chain employs TRBV29-1 and TRBJ1-2; D is unclear. The CDR3 is CSVDSRGYGYTF. The DNA for the CDR3 is TGCAGCGTTGACAGTCGGGGCTATGGCTACACCTTC.